These 9 T cell receptor beta chains were all obtained from the same sample, sequenced in a study of shared clonotypes between healthy human individuals. TCRdb keeps only in-frame clones here, not all; method: immunoSEQ multiplex PCR. The sample carries some 470,000 clones, roughly four fifths recorded once. The specimen sequenced was PBMCs. The origin of the receptors is a woman between 35 and 50 years old in good health. Some clones in this sample may be carry-over from other donors' samples.

This chain joins TRBV5-1 and TRBJ2-7, with TRBD2 matching over 16 bases. With 0 bases clipped from V and 5 bases from J, the junction kept 8 bases outside the gene matches. This CDR3 is 18 amino acids long. Germline assignment: CDR1 SGHRS and CDR2 YFSETQ. The CDR3 is CASSLVGTSGRARDEQYF. The CDR3, as DNA: TGCGCCAGCAGCTTGGTGGGGACTAGCGGGAGGGCCCGGGACGAGCAGTACTTC.

The chain uses TRBV6-1 and TRBJ2-3, with TRBD2 matching over 11 bases. V trimming: 6 bases; J trimming: 2 bases; junction bases outside the gene matches: 4. Germline CDR1 reads MNHNS; CDR2 reads SASEGT. The CDR3 extends over 15 amino acids. The CDR3, as DNA: TGTGCCAGCAGATTAGCGGGAGGGGCCACAGATACGCAGTATTTT. Translation gives CASRLAGGATDTQYF.

A single count supports this clone. The missing conserved phenylalanine or tryptophan at the end of this CDR3 makes a read error likely. It is unclear where the CDR3 begins or ends on the DNA, so no DNA is shown, and the CDR3 is as TCRdb lists it. The chain links TRBV5-1 to TRBJ1-5. The CDR3 spans 14 residues, counting both ends. The germline CDR1 and CDR2 sequences are SGHRS and YFSETQ. The CDR3 reads CASSLPNLRVRDPV.

This clone has a handful of counts. A far larger clone is one base from this, pointing to a likely read error. The same CDR3 arises from other DNA sequences in this sample as well. The chain combines TRBV2 with TRBJ2-1; D possibly uses TRBD1 or TRBD2 (5 bases each). V was trimmed by 9 bases and J by 10 bases, leaving 19 bases between them. The germline CDR1 and CDR2 sequences are SNHLY and FYNNEI. The CDR3 runs to 13 residues. CDR3 in DNA: TGTGCCAGACTACTAGGGGCGGGCAACGAGCAGTTCTTC. It specifies CARLLGAGNEQFF.

This clone is a singleton in its sample. A read error likely explains this, since a far larger clone differs by one base. This chain uses TRBV30 with TRBJ2-7; the D gene could be TRBD1 or TRBD2 (6 bases each). This CDR3 has 12 residues. CDR1 and CDR2 (germline): GTSNPN, SVGIG (reference sequence). CDR3 region: CAWNYGGYERYF. CDR3 sequence (DNA): TGTGCCTGGAACTACGGGGGCTACGAGCGGTACTTC.

The CDR3 bases are TGTGCCAGCAGCCCACACACAGATACGCAGTATTTT. This gives the protein CASSPHTDTQYF. The chain carries TRBV28 and TRBJ2-3; D is unclear. Looked up from germline, CDR1 is MDHEN and CDR2 is SYDVKM. The CDR3 is 12 residues long. V was trimmed by 6 bases and J by 2 bases, leaving 6 bases between them.

The chain carries TRBV6-1 and TRBJ2-1, with 8 nucleotides matching TRBD2. Germline V gene data show CDR1 as MNHNS and CDR2 as SASEGT. This CDR3 spans 13 amino acids. V shed 6 bases and J 8 bases; nucleotides not matched to a gene: 6. For the CDR3, the DNA is TGTGCCAGCAGGGCGGGGGGTACCGATGAGCAGTTCTTC. Its protein product is CASRAGGTDEQFF.

This clone was counted between two and nine times. The gene calls are TRBV2 and TRBJ1-5, with TRBD1 matching over 7 bases. CDR1 and CDR2 (germline): SNHLY, FYNNEI. The CDR3 runs 13 residues. Trimming took 6 bases from V and 5 from J; bases not matched to a gene: 4. The CDR3 reads CASSQGVDQPQHF. Written as DNA, the CDR3 is TGTGCCAGCAGCCAGGGGGTAGATCAGCCCCAGCATTTT.

The chain employs TRBV15 and TRBJ1-1, with 8 bases aligning to TRBD1. CDR1 is LNHNV and CDR2 is YYDKDF in the germline V gene (reference sequence). V gave up 0 bases and J gave up 6 bases; unmatched junction bases: 12. The CDR3 loop spans 17 amino acids. The CDR3 DNA sequence: TGTGCCACCAGCAGAGACCGCTGGGGACAGGCGACCGCTGAAGCTTTCTTT. Protein: CATSRDRWGQATAEAFF.